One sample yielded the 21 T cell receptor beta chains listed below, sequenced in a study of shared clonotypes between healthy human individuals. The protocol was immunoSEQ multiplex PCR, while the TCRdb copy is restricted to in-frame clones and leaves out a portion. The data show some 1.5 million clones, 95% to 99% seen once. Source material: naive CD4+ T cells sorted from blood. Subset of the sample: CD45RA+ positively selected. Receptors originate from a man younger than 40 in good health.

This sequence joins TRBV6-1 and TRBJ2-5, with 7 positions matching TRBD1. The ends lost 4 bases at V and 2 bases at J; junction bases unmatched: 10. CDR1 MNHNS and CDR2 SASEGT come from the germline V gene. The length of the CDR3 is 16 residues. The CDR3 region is CASSAHQTGIQETQYF. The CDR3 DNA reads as TGTGCCAGCAGTGCCCACCAGACAGGGATTCAAGAGACCCAGTACTTC.

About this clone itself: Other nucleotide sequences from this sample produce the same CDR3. CDR3 protein: CAISESVAGGADTQYF. In nucleotides, the CDR3 is TGTGCCATCAGTGAGTCTGTGGCGGGAGGAGCAGATACGCAGTATTTT. The chain recombines TRBV10-3 with TRBJ2-3, with 8 bases aligning to TRBD2. With V trimmed by 0 bases and J by 4 bases, 6 bases remained unmatched. Germline V lookup: CDR1 ENHRY, CDR2 SYGVKD. The length of the CDR3 is 16 residues.

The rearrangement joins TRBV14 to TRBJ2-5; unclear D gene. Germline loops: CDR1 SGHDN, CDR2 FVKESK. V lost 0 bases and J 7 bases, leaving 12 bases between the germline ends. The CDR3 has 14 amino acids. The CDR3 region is CASSQEPRSGTQYF. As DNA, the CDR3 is TGTGCCAGCAGCCAAGAGCCCCGGTCGGGGACCCAGTACTTC.

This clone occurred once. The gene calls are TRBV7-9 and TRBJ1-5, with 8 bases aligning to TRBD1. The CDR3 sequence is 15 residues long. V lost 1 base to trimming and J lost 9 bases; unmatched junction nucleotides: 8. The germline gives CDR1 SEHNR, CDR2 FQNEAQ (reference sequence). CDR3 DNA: TGTGCCAGCAGCTTAGGGCAGGGGGCGATTGGGCCCCAGCATTTT. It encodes CASSLGQGAIGPQHF.

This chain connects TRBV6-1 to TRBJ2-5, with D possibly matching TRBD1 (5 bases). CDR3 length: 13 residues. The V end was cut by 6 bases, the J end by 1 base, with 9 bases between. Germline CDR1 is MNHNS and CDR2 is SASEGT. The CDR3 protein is CASRGHIQETQYF. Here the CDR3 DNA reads TGTGCCAGCAGAGGACATATCCAAGAGACCCAGTACTTC.

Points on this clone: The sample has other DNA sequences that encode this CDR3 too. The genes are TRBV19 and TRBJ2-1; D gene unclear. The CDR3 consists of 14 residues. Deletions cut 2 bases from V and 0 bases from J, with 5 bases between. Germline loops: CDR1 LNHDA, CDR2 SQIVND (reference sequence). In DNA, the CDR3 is TGTGCCAGTAGTATATCGAGCTCCTACAATGAGCAGTTCTTC. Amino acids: CASSISSSYNEQFF.

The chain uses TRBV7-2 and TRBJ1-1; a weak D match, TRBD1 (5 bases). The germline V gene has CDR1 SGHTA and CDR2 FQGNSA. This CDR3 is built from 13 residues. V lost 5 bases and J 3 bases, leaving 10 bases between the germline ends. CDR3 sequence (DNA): TGTGCCAGCAGCAAAGACAGAGACACTGAAGCTTTCTTT. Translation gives CASSKDRDTEAFF.

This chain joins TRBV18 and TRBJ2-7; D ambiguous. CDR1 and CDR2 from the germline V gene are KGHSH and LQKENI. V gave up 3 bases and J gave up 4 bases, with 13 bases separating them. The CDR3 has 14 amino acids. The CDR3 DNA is TGTGCCAGCTCACCGGGCGGCAGGATTTACGAGCAGTACTTC. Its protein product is CASSPGGRIYEQYF.

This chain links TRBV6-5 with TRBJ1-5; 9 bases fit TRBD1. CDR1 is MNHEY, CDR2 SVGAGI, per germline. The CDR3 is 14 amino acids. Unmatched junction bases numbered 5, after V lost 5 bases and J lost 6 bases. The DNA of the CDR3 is TGTGCCAGCAGTCGGGACAGGGTGATTCAGCCCCAGCATTTT. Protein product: CASSRDRVIQPQHF.

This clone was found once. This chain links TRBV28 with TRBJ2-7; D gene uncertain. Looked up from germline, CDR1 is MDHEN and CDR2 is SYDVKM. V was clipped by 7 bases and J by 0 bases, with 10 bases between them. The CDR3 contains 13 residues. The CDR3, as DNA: TGTGCCAGCACCGAAGCCTCCTCCTACGAGCAGTACTTC. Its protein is CASTEASSYEQYF.

CDR3 coding DNA: TGCGCCAGCAGCCTTAGGACTGAATCCTACGAGCAGTACTTC. It encodes CASSLRTESYEQYF. This sequence joins TRBV4-1 and TRBJ2-7, with D perhaps matching TRBD2 (5 bases). The V gene lost 4 bases and the J gene lost 1 base, with 11 bases spanning the gap. The CDR3 sequence is 14 residues long. Germline CDR1 reads MGHRA; CDR2 reads YSYEKL.

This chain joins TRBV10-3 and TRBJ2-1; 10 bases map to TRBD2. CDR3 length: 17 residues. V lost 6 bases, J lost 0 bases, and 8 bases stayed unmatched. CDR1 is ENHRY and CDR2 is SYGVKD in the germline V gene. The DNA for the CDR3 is TGTGCCATCAGCCACTATAGCGGGAGGAGCTCCTACAATGAGCAGTTCTTC. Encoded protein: CAISHYSGRSSYNEQFF.

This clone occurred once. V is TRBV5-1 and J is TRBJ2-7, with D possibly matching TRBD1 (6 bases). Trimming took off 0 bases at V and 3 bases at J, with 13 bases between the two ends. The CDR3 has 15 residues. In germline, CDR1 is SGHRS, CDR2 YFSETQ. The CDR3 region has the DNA TGCGCCAGCAGCTTGGCCGTAGGCAGGGGCTACGAGCAGTACTTC. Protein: CASSLAVGRGYEQYF.

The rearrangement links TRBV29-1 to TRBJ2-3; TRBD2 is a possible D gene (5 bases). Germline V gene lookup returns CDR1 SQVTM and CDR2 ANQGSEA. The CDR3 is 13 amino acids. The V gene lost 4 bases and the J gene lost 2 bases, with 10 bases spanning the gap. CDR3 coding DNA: TGCAGCGTTGGCGGACTCTACACAGATACGCAGTATTTT. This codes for CSVGGLYTDTQYF.

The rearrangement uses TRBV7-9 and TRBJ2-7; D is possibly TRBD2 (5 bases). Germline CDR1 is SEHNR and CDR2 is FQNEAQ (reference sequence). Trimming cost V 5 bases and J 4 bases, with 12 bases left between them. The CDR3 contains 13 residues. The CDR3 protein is CASSPSTGYEQYF. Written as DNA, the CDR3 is TGTGCCAGCAGCCCTAGCACGGGTTACGAGCAGTACTTC.

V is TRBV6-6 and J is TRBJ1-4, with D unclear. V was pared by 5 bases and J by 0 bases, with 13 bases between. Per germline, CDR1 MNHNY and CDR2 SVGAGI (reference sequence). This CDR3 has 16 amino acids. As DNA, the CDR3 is TGTGCCAGCAGTCGGACGGGAGTCGCAACTAATGAAAAACTGTTTTTT. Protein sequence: CASSRTGVATNEKLFF.

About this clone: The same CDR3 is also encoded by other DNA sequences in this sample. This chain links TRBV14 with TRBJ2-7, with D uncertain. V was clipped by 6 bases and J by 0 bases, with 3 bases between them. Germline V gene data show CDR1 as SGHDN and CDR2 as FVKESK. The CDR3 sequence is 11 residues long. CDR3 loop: CASSHSYEQYF. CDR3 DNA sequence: TGTGCCAGCAGTCACTCCTACGAGCAGTACTTC.

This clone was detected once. CDR3 in DNA: TGTGCCAGCAGCGTAGGGACTAGCGGGAGAGTGTACGACAATGAGCAGTTCTTC. Translated: CASSVGTSGRVYDNEQFF. The chain carries TRBV9 and TRBJ2-1; 13 bases match TRBD2. This CDR3 has 18 residues. V dropped 0 bases and J dropped 5; count of bases not matched to a gene: 8. CDR1 is SGDLS, CDR2 YYNGEE, per germline. Filled out from reference TRBV9 and TRBJ2-1, the complete variable domain reads DSGVTQTPKHLITATGQRVTLRCSPRSGDLSVYWYQQSLDQGLQFLIQYYNGEERAKGNILERFSAQQFPDLHSELNLSSLELGDSALYFCASSVGTSGRVYDNEQFFGPGTRLTVL.

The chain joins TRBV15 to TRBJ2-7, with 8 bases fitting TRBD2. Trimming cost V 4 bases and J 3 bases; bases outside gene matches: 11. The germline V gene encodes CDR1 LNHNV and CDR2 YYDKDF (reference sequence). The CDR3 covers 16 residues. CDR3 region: CATSMGIGRANYEQYF. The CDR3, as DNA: TGTGCCACCAGCATGGGGATCGGGAGGGCCAACTACGAGCAGTACTTC.

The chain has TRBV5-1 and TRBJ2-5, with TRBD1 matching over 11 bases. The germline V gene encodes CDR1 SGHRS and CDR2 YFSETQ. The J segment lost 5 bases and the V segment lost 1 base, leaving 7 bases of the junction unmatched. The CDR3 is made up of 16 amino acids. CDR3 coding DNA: TGCGCCAGCAGCTTGTCAGGGACAGGGGGAGGTGAGACCCAGTACTTC. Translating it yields CASSLSGTGGGETQYF.

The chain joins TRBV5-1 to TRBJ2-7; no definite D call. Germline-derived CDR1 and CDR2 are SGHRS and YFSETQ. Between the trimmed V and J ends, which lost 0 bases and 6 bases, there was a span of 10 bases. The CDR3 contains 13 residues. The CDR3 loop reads CASSLARSVEQYF. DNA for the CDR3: TGCGCCAGCAGCTTGGCCCGATCAGTCGAGCAGTACTTC.